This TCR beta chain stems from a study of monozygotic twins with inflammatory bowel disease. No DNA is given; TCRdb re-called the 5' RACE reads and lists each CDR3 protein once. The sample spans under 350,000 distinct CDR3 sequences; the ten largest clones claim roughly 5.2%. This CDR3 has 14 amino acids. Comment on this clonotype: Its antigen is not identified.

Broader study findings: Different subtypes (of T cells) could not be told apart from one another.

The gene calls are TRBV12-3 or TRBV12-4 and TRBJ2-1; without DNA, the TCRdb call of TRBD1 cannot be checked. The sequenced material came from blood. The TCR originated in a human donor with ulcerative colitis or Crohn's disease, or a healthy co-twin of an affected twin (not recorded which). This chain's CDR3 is CASRAVGPYNEQFF.